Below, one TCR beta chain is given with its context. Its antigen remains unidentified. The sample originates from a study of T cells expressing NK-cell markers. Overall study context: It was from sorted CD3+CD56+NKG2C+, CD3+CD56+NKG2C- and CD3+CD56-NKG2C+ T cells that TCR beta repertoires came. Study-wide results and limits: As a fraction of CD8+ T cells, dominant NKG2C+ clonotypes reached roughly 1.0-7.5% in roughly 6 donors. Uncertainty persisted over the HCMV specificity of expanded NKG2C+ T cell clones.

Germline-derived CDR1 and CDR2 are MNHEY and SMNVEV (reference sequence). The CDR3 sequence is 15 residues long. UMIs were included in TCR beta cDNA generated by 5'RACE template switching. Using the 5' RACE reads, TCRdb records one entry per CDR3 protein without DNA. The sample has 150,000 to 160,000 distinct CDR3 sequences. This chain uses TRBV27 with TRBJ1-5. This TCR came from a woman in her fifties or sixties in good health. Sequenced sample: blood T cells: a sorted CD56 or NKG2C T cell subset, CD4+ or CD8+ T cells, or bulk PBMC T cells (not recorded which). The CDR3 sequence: CASSLIRGSGQPQHF.